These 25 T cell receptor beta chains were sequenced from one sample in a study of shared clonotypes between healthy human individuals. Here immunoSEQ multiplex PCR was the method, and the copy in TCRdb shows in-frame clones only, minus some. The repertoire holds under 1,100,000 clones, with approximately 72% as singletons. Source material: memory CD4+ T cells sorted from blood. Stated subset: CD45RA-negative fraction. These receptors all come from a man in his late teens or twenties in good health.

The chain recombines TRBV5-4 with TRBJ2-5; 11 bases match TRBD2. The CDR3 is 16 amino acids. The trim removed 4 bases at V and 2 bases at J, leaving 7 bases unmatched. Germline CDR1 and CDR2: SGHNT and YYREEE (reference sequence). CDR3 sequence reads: CASSVRLAGIQETQYF. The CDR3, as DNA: TGTGCCAGCAGCGTGAGACTAGCGGGAATACAAGAGACCCAGTACTTC.

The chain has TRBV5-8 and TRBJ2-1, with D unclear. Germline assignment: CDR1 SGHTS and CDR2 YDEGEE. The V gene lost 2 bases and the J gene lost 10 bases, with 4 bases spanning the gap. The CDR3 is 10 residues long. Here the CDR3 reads CASSFPEQFF. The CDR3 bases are TGTGCCAGCAGCTTTCCCGAGCAGTTCTTC.

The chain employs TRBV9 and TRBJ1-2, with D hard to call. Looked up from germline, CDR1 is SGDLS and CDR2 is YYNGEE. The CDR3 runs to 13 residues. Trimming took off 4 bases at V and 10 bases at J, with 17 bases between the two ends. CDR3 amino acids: CASSPGSTAYYTF. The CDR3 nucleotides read TGTGCCAGCAGCCCGGGGTCTACAGCGTACTACACCTTC.

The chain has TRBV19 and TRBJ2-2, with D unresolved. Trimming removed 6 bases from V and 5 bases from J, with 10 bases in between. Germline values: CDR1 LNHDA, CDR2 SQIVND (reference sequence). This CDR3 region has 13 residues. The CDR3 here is CASRLGMTGELFF. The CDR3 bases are TGTGCCAGTAGGCTTGGAATGACCGGGGAGCTGTTTTTT.

CDR3 amino acids: CASSPPGRVYTIYF. DNA of the CDR3: TGTGCCAGCTCTCCCCCAGGGAGAGTATACACCATATATTTT. The chain recombines TRBV18 with TRBJ1-3; D perhaps matches TRBD1 (5 bases). Per germline, CDR1 KGHSH and CDR2 LQKENI. V was pared by 6 bases and J by 8 bases, with 17 bases between. The CDR3 length is 14 residues.

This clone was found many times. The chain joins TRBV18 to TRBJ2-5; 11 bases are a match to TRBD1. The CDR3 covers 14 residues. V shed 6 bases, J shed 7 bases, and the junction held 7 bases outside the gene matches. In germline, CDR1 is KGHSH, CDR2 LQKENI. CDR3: CASSSGTGGVTQYF. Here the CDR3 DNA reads TGTGCCAGCTCGTCCGGGACAGGGGGTGTGACCCAGTACTTC.

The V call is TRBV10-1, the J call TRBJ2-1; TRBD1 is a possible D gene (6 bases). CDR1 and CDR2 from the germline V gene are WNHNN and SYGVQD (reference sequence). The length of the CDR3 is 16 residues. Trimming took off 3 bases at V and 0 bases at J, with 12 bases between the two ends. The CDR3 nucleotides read TGCGCCAGCAGTGATACAGGGAAGGGCTCCTACAATGAGCAGTTCTTC. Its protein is CASSDTGKGSYNEQFF.

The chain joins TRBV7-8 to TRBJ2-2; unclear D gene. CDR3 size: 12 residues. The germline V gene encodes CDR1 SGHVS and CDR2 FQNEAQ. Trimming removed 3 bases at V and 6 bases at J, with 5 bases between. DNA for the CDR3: TGTGCCAGCAGCTTTGAGTCCGGGGAGCTGTTTTTT. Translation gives CASSFESGELFF.

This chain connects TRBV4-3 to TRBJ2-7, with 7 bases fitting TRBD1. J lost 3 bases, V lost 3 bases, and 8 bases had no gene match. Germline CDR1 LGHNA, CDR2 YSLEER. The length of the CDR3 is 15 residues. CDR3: CASSQEPGQLYEQYF. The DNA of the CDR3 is TGCGCCAGCAGCCAGGAACCGGGACAGCTCTACGAGCAGTACTTC.

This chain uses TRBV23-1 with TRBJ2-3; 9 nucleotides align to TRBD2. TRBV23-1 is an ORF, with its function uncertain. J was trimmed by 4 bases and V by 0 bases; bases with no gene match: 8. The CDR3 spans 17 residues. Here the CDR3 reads CASSQSELAGCSDTQYF. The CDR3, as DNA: TGCGCCAGCAGTCAATCGGAGCTAGCGGGGTGTTCAGATACGCAGTATTTT.

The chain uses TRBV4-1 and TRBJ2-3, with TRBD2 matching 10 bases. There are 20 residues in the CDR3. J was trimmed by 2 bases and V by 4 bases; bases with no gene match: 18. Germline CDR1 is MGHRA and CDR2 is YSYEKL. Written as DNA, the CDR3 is TGCGCCAGCAGCCGAGGAGTAGCGGGGGGTCCGGTGACAACCACAGATACGCAGTATTTT. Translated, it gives CASSRGVAGGPVTTTDTQYF.

The CDR3 DNA is TGTGCCAGCAGCTCCTCCATACAGGGCTATAATTCACCCCTCCACTTT. As protein: CASSSSIQGYNSPLHF. The chain couples TRBV5-6 to TRBJ1-6; weak D call: TRBD1 (6 bases). The CDR3 sequence is 16 residues long. Germline assignment: CDR1 SGHDT and CDR2 YYEEEE. Trimming shortened V by 3 bases and J by 3 bases, and 13 bases separated the two germline ends.

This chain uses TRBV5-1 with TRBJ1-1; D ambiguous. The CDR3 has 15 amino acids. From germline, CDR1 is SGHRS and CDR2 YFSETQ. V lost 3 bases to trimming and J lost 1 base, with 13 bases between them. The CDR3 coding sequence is TGCGCCAGCAGCTCGACGGGGATTTCGAACACTGAAGCTTTCTTT. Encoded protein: CASSSTGISNTEAFF.

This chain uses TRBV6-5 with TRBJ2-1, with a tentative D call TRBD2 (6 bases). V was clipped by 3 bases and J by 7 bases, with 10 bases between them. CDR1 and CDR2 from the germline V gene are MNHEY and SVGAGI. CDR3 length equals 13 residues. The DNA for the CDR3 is TGTGCCAGCAGTTATGAAGGGAGGAATGAGCAGTTCTTC. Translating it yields CASSYEGRNEQFF.

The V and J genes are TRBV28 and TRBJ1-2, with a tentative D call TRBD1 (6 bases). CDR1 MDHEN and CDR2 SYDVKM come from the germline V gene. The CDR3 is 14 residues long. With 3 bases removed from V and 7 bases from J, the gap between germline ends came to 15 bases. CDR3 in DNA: TGTGCCAGCAGTTTCGTTTCGGGGGGCTCTGGCTACACCTTC. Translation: CASSFVSGGSGYTF.

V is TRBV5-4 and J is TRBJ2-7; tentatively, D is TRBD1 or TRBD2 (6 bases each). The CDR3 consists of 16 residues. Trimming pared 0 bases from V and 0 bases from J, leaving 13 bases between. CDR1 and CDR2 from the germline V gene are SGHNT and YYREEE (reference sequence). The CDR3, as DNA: TGTGCCAGCAGCTTGGTCTCGGGGGCCAGCTCCTACGAGCAGTACTTC. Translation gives CASSLVSGASSYEQYF.

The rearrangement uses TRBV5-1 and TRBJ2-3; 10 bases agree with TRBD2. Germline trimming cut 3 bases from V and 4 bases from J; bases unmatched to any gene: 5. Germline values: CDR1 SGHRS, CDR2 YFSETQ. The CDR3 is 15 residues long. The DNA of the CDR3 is TGCGCCAGCAGCTCGAGGACTAGCGGATCAGATACGCAGTATTTT. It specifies CASSSRTSGSDTQYF.

CDR3 DNA sequence: TGTGCCAGCAGGGCCGAACTTACCACCGGGGAGCTGTTTTTT. It codes for CASRAELTTGELFF. V and J are TRBV2 and TRBJ2-2; D not certain. Trimming pared 6 bases from V and 4 bases from J, leaving 12 bases between. This CDR3 is 14 amino acids long. Germline lookup yields CDR1 SNHLY and CDR2 FYNNEI.

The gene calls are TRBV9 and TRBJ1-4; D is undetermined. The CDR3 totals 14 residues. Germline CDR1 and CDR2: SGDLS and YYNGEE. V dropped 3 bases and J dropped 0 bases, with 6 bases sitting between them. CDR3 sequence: CASSATTTNEKLFF. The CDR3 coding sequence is TGTGCCAGCAGCGCGACAACAACTAATGAAAAACTGTTTTTT.

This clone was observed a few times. The CDR3 nucleotides are TGTGCCACCAGCAGAGATCGGACAGGACACACTGAAGCTTTCTTT. The encoded protein is CATSRDRTGHTEAFF. The chain recombines TRBV15 with TRBJ1-1; 7 nucleotides agree with TRBD1. The CDR3 is made up of 15 amino acids. Germline lookup yields CDR1 LNHNV and CDR2 YYDKDF (reference sequence). Trimming took 0 bases from V and 3 from J; bases not matched to a gene: 4.

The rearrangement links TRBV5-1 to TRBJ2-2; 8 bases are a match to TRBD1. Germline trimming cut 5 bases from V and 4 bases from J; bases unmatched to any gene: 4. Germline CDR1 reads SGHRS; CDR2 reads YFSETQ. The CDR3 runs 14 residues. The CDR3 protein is CASREGQVTGELFF. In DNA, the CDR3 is TGCGCCAGCAGAGAGGGACAGGTCACCGGGGAGCTGTTTTTT. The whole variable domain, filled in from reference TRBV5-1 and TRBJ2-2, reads KAGVTQTPRYLIKTRGQQVTLSCSPISGHRSVSWYQQTPGQGLQFLFEYFSETQRNKGNFPGRFSGRQFSNSRSEMNVSTLELGDSALYLCASREGQVTGELFFGEGSRLTVL.

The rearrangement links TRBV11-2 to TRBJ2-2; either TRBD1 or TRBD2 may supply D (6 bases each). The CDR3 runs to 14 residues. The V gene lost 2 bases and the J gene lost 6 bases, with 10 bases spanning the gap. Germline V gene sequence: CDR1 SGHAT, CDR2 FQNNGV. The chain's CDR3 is CASSLTGAAGELFF. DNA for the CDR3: TGTGCCAGCAGCTTAACGGGGGCTGCCGGGGAGCTGTTTTTT.

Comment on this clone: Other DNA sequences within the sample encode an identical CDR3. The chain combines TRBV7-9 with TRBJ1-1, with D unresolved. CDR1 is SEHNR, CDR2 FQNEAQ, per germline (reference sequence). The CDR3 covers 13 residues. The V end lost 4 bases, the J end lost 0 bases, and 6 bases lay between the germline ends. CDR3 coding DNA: TGTGCCAGCAGCTGGACTGTGAACACTGAAGCTTTCTTT. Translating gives CASSWTVNTEAFF.

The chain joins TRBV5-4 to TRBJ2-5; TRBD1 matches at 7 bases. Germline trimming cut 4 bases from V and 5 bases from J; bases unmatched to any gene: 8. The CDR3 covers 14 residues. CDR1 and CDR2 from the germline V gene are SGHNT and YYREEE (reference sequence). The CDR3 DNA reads TGTGCCAGCAGCCAAACGACAGGGCGGGAGACCCAGTACTTC. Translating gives CASSQTTGRETQYF.

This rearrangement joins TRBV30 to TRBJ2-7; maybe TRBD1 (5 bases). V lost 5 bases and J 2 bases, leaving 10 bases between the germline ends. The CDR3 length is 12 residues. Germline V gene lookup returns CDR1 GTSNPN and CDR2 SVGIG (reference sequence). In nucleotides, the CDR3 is TGTGCCTGGGACGACAGAACCTACGAGCAGTACTTC. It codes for CAWDDRTYEQYF.